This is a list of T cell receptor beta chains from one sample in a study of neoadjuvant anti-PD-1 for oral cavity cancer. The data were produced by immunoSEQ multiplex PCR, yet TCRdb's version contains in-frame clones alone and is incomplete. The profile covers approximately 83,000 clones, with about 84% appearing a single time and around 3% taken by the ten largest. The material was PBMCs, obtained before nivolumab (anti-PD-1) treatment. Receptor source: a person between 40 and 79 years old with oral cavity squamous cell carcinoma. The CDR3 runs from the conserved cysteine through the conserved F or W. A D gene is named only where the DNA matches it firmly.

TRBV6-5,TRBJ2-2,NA,CASSVTQAGELFF
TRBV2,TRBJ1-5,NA,CASSPAGADSNQPQHF
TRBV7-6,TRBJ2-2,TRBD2,CASSPGLAGATGELFF
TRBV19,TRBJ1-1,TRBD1,CASSFWTGSFRLEAFF
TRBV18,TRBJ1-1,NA,CASSQLLGENTEAFF
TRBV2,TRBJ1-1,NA,CASILQVNTEAFF
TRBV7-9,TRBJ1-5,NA,CASSLDVGQNNQPQHF
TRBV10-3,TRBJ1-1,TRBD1,CAITGGEGTEAFF
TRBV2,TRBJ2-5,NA,CASSEQGETQYF
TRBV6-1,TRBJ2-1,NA,CASRILPGYNEQFF
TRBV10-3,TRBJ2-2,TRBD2,CAIRPAGDTGELFF
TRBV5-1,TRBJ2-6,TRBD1,CASSIGQGSGANVLTF
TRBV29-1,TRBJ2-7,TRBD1,CSVVRTGGPYEQYF
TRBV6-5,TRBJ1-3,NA,CASSFQTSTSGNTIYF
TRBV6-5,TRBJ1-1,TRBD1,CASRQGSTEAFF
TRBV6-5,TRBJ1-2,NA,CASTYSDGRYGYTF